This TCR beta chain appears in the sequencing data of a study of radiation and T cells in renal cell carcinoma. With regard to this clone: Its specificity is not known.

Time point described: baseline pretreatment blood. The treatment denotes: 15 Gy SBRT to primary tumor, nephrectomy 4 weeks later. The CDR3 has 12 residues. V lost 5 bases and J 7 bases, leaving 12 bases between the germline ends. The germline CDR1 and CDR2 sequences are SNHLY and FYNNEI. Study-level results: Pretreatment tumor biopsies were lacking, so baseline clonotypes are unknown. From baseline, blood top tumor clonotypes peaked at 2 weeks post-radiation.

Here immunoSEQ multiplex PCR was the method, and the copy in TCRdb shows in-frame clones only, minus some. The sample contains over 120,000 clones, 70% to 90% of which appear only once. This sequence joins TRBV2 and TRBJ2-7, with a tentative D call TRBD2 (5 bases). The sequencing used blood, collected from a patient whose treatment included radiotherapy and nephrectomy. This clonotype originated in a woman aged 50 to 60 with renal cell carcinoma. This chain's CDR3 is CASSHKGGEQYF. The DNA of the CDR3 is TGTGCCAGCAGTCACAAGGGCGGGGAGCAGTACTTC.